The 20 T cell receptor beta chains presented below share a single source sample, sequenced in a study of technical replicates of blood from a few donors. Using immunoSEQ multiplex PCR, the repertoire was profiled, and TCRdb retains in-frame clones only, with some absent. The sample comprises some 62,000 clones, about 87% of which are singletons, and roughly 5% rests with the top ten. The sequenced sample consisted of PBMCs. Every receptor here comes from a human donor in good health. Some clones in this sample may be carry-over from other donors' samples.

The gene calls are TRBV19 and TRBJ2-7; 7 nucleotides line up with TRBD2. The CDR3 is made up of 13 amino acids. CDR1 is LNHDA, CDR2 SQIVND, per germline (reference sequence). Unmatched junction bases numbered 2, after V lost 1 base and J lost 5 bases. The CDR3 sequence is CASSIVRGDEQYF. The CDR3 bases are TGTGCCAGTAGTATAGTCCGGGGGGACGAGCAGTACTTC.

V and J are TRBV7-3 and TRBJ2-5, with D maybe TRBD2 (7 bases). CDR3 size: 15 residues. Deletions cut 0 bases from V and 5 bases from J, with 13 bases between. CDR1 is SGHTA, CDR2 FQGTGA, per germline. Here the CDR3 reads CASSLTGRGGETQYF. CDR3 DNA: TGTGCCAGCAGCTTAACTGGCAGGGGAGGGGAGACCCAGTACTTC. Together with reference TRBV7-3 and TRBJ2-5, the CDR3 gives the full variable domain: GAGVSQTPSNKVTEKGKYVELRCDPISGHTALYWYRQSLGQGPEFLIYFQGTGAADDSGLPNDRFFAVRPEGSVSTLKIQRTERGDSAVYLCASSLTGRGGETQYFGPGTRLLVL.

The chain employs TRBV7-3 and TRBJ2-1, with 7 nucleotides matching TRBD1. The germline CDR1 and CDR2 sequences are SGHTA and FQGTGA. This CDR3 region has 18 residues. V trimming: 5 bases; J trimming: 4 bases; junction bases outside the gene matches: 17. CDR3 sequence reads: CASSGSGMGQKVYNEQFF. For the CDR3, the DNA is TGTGCCAGCAGCGGAAGTGGAATGGGACAGAAAGTTTACAATGAGCAGTTCTTC.

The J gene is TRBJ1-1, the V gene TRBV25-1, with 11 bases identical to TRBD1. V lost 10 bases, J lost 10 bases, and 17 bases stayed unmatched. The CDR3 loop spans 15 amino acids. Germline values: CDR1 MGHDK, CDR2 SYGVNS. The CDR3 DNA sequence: TGTGCCACCTCCCCCGCGGACAGGGGGCAGGTAGGAGCTTTCTTT. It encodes CATSPADRGQVGAFF. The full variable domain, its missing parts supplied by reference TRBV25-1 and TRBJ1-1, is EADIYQTPRYLVIGTGKKITLECSQTMGHDKMYWYQQDPGMELHLIHYSYGVNSTEKGDLSSESTVSRIRTEHFPLTLESARPSHTSQYLCATSPADRGQVGAFFGQGTRLTVV.

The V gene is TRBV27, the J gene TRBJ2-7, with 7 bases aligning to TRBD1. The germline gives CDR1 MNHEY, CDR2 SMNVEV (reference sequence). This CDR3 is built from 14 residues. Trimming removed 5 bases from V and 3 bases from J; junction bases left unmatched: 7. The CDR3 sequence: CASSENRDSYEQYF. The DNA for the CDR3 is TGTGCCAGCAGTGAAAACCGGGACAGCTACGAGCAGTACTTC.

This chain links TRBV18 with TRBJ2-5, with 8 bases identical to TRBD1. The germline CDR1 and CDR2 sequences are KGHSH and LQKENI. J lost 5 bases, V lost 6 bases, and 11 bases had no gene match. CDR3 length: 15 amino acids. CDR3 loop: CASSQQGAGWETQYF. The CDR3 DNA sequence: TGTGCCAGCTCCCAGCAGGGGGCAGGATGGGAGACCCAGTACTTC.

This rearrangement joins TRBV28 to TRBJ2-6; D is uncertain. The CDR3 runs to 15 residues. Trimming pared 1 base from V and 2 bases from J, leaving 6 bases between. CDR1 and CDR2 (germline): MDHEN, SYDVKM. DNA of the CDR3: TGTGCCAGCAGTTTATTGAGTCCTGGGGCCAACGTCCTGACTTTC. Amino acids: CASSLLSPGANVLTF. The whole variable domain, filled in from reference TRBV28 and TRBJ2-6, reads DVKVTQSSRYLVKRTGEKVFLECVQDMDHENMFWYRQDPGLGLRLIYFSYDVKMKEKGDIPEGYSVSREKKERFSLILESASTNQTSMYLCASSLLSPGANVLTFGAGSRLTVL.

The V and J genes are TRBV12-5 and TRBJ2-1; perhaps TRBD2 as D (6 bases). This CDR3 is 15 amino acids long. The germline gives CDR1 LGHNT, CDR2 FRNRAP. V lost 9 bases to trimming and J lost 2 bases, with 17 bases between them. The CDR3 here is CASVGVAVTYNEQFF. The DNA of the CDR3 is TGTGCTAGCGTCGGGGTAGCGGTTACCTACAATGAGCAGTTCTTC.

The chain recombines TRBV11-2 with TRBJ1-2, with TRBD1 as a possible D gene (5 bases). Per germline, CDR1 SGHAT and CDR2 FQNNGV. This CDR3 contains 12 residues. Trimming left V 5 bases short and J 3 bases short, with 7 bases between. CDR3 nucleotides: TGTGCCAGCAGCGGGGCGGACTATGGCTACACCTTC. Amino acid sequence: CASSGADYGYTF.

DNA of the CDR3: TGCAGCGTTGAAGAGGCGGTCCGCAACCCGTACTTC. Its protein product is CSVEEAVRNPYF. The chain uses TRBV29-1 and TRBJ2-5; D ambiguous. The V gene lost 0 bases and the J gene lost 13 bases, with 15 bases spanning the gap. The CDR3 sequence is 12 residues long. Germline V gives CDR1 SQVTM, CDR2 ANQGSEA.

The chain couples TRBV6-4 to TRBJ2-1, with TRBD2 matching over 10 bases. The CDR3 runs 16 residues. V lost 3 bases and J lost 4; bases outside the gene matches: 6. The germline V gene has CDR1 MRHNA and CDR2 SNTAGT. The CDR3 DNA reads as TGTGCCAGCAGTGAAAGAACTAGCGGGGATTACAATGAGCAGTTCTTC. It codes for CASSERTSGDYNEQFF.

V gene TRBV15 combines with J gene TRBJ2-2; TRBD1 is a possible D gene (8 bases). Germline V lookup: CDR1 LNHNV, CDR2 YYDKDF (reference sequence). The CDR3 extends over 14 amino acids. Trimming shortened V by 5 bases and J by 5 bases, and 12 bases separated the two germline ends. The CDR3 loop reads CATSGQGGTGELFF. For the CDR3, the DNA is TGTGCCACCAGCGGACAGGGAGGGACCGGGGAGCTGTTTTTT.

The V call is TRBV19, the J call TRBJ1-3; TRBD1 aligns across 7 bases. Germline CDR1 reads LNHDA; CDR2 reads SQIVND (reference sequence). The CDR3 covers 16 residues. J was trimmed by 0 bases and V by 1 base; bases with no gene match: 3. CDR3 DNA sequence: TGTGCCAGTAGTATAGTGGGGGACAGCTCTGGAAACACCATATATTTT. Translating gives CASSIVGDSSGNTIYF.

The CDR3 region has the DNA TGTGCCAGCAGTTTTGAGGGGGACTATGGCTACACCTTC. Amino acid sequence: CASSFEGDYGYTF. The chain carries TRBV6-1 and TRBJ1-2; the D gene is possibly TRBD1 (6 bases). CDR1 and CDR2 from the germline V gene are MNHNS and SASEGT. Trimming cost V 5 bases and J 3 bases, with 10 bases left between them. This CDR3 region has 13 residues.

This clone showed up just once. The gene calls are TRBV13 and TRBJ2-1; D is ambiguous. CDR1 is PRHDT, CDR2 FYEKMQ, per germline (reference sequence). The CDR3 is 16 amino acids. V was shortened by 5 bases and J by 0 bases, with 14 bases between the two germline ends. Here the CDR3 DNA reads TGTGCCAGCAGCATCAGACCGTCTAGCTCCTACAATGAGCAGTTCTTC. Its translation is CASSIRPSSSYNEQFF.

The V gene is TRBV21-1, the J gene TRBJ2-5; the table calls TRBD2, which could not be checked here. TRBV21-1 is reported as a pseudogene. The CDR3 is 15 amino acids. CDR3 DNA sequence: TGTGCCAGCAGCAGCGACGGGAGGGCCGAAAAGACCCAGTACTTC. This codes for CASSSDGRAEKTQYF.

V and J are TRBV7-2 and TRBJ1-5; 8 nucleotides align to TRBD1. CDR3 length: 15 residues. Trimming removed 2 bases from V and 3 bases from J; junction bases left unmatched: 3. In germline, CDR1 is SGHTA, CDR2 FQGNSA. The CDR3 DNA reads TGTGCCAGCAGCTTAACGACAGGGGTCAATCAGCCCCAGCATTTT. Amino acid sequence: CASSLTTGVNQPQHF.

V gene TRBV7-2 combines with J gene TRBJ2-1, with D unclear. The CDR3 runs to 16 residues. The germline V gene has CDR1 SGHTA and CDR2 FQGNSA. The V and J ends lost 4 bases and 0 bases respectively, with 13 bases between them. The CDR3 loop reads CASSYRPRYSYNEQFF. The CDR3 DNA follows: TGTGCCAGCAGCTACAGACCCAGATACTCCTACAATGAGCAGTTCTTC.

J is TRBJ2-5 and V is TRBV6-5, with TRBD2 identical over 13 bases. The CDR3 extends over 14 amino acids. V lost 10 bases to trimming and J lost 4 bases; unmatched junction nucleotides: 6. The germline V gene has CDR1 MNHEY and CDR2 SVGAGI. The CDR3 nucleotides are TGTGCCACCAGGACTAGCGGGAGTCGAGAGACCCAGTACTTC. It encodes CATRTSGSRETQYF.

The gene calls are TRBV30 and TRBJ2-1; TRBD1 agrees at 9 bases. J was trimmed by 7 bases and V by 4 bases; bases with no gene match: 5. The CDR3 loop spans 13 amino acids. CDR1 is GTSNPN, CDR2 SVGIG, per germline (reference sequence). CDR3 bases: TGTGCCTGGAACAGGGGGCTTAGTAATGAGCAGTTCTTC. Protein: CAWNRGLSNEQFF.